These T cell receptor beta chains were read from a single sample in a study of blood T cell repertoires in COVID-19. Libraries were prepared by immunoSEQ multiplex PCR; TCRdb keeps only in-frame clonotypes and omits some of them. The data contain approximately 180,000 clones, 80% to 95% of them singletons. Input material: peripheral blood. The origin of the receptors is a man aged 50 to 60 with acute or convalescent COVID-19. The CDR3 runs from the conserved cysteine through the conserved F or W. The order of the fields is V gene, J gene, clone size, D gene, CDR3 length, CDR3 DNA, CDR3 protein. D genes are given only for firm matches. Clone size is stated in some rows and not others, as once, few, many or a class when expanded.

TRBV19,TRBJ2-1,NA,NA,13,TGTGCCACCAAGTCGGGCGGGAAGTATGAGCAGTTCTTC,CATKSGGKYEQFF
TRBV9,TRBJ1-4,NA,NA,14,TGTGCCAGCAGCGTAGATGCCCAGGTCGAAAAACTGTTTTTT,CASSVDAQVEKLFF
TRBV15,TRBJ2-7,NA,TRBD2,16,TGTGCCACCAGCAGAGTCCTACTAGCGGGAGAGGATGAGCAGTACTTC,CATSRVLLAGEDEQYF
TRBV19,TRBJ2-1,NA,NA,13,TGTGCCAGTAGTATAGCACTCTACAATGAGCAGTTCTTC,CASSIALYNEQFF
TRBV28,TRBJ2-7,once,TRBD2,13,TGTGCCAGCTATGCCGGGACTAGAGGCGAGCAGTACTTC,CASYAGTRGEQYF
TRBV30,TRBJ2-7,NA,TRBD1,14,TGTGCCTGGAGTTCCGGACAGGGTGTCAACGAGCAGTACTTC,CAWSSGQGVNEQYF
TRBV28,TRBJ2-3,NA,TRBD2,15,TGTGCCAGCAGTTTCCTAGCGGGGGGGATAAATACGCAGTATTTT,CASSFLAGGINTQYF
TRBV9,TRBJ2-1,NA,NA,15,TGTGCCAGCAGCGTACAGGGGGAGGCCCACAATGAGCAGTTCTTC,CASSVQGEAHNEQFF
TRBV28,TRBJ2-3,NA,NA,13,TGTGCCAGCACCCCCCCACAGAGTCATCCGCAGTATTTT,CASTPPQSHPQYF
TRBV4-1,TRBJ2-2,NA,TRBD2,19,TGCGCCAGCAGCCCTGGGCCATTAAGGCGGGAGATGAACACCGGGGAGCTGTTTTTT,CASSPGPLRREMNTGELFF
TRBV7-2,TRBJ1-2,NA,NA,13,TGTGCCAGCAGCTTAGCGGCCTCCTATGGCTACACCTTC,CASSLAASYGYTF
TRBV4-1,TRBJ1-4,NA,TRBD1,19,TGCGCCAGCAGCCAAGATCCAAGGACAGGGGGCGAGACTAATGAAAAACTGTTTTTT,CASSQDPRTGGETNEKLFF
TRBV2,TRBJ2-4,once,NA,16,TGTGCCAGCAGTGAAGCGCAATTCGTCTCAGGGGACATTCAGTACTTC,CASSEAQFVSGDIQYF
TRBV19,TRBJ1-2,NA,TRBD1,15,TGTGCCAGTAGCCCCGGGGACAGGGGAAACTATGGCTACACCTTC,CASSPGDRGNYGYTF
TRBV11-2,TRBJ2-5,NA,NA,16,TGTGCCAGCAGCTTAGATTTTTCAACTAGGAAAGAGACCCAGTACTTC,CASSLDFSTRKETQYF
TRBV6-2/TRBV6-3,TRBJ1-5,few,NA,13,TGTGCCAGCAGTTACGGGCCTGGGCAGCCCCAGCATTTT,CASSYGPGQPQHF
TRBV6-5,TRBJ1-3,few,NA,16,TGTGCCAGCAGTTACTCGCCCAAAGGAGCTGGAAACACCATATATTTT,CASSYSPKGAGNTIYF
TRBV7-2,TRBJ2-2,NA,NA,15,TGTGCCAGCAGCTCGCGACTAGAAGGCGCCGGGGAGCTGTTTTTT,CASSSRLEGAGELFF
TRBV2,TRBJ1-1,NA,TRBD1,13,TGTGCCGGAAACAGGGGTGGGAGCACTGAAGCTTTCTTT,CAGNRGGSTEAFF
TRBV9,TRBJ1-6,NA,NA,15,TGTGCCAGCAGTCCCCGCGGAGCCTATAATTCACCCCTCCACTTT,CASSPRGAYNSPLHF
TRBV7-7,TRBJ2-2,NA,NA,18,TGTGCTAGCAGCTTATCCCTCATCGACAGAGCGAACACCGGGGAGCTGTTTTTT,CASSLSLIDRANTGELFF
TRBV9,TRBJ1-2,NA,NA,18,TGTGCCAGCAGCCAAAGTCGGGGAACCAGGGGAAATCTCTATGGCTACACCTTC,CASSQSRGTRGNLYGYTF
TRBV30,TRBJ1-4,NA,TRBD1,12,TGTGCCTGCAGGACAGGGGAGGAAAAACTGTTTTTT,CACRTGEEKLFF
TRBV10-3,TRBJ2-1,once,NA,15,TGTGCCATCAAGGGGGGGTTAAGCTCCTACAATGAGCAGTTCTTC,CAIKGGLSSYNEQFF
TRBV11-3,TRBJ2-3,once,NA,14,TGTGCCAGCAGCCCCACGGTGAGGTCAGATACGCAGTATTTT,CASSPTVRSDTQYF
TRBV13,TRBJ1-6,NA,NA,13,TGTGCCAGCAGCCTTACAGGGATTGCACCCCTCCACTTT,CASSLTGIAPLHF
TRBV28,TRBJ1-2,NA,NA,13,TGTGCCAGCAGTCCTCCCGTGAACTATGGCTACACCTTC,CASSPPVNYGYTF
TRBV28,TRBJ2-2,NA,NA,14,TGTGCCAGCAGGGCCCTCCGAGTGCGGGGGGAGCTGTTTTTT,CASRALRVRGELFF
TRBV10-1,TRBJ2-2,few,TRBD1,15,TGCGCCAGCAATAAGGGACAGGGATTGTCCGGGGAGCTGTTTTTT,CASNKGQGLSGELFF
TRBV28,TRBJ1-3,NA,NA,17,TGTGCCAGCAGTCCTACGGGGGCCACTAGCGGGGGAAACACCATATATTTT,CASSPTGATSGGNTIYF
TRBV19,TRBJ2-5,NA,TRBD1,16,TGTGCCAGTAGTGGTCGGACAGGGGGGAACCAAGAGACCCAGTACTTC,CASSGRTGGNQETQYF
TRBV27,TRBJ2-1,NA,TRBD2,15,TGTGCCAGCAGTTTCGGGACTAGCGGGTACAATGAGCAGTTCTTC,CASSFGTSGYNEQFF
TRBV7-8,TRBJ2-1,NA,TRBD1,15,TGTGCCAGCAGCTTAGTTACAGGGGCCTACAATGAGCAGTTCTTC,CASSLVTGAYNEQFF
TRBV21-1,TRBJ2-1,NA,NA,16,TGTGCCAGCAGCAGACCCGTTGGTGGGCTGTACAATGAGCAGTTCTTC,CASSRPVGGLYNEQFF
TRBV9,TRBJ2-6,NA,TRBD1,19,TGTGCCAGCAACTTCCCGGACAGGGGGCGAAAGTCTGGGGCCAACGTCCTGACTTTC,CASNFPDRGRKSGANVLTF
TRBV27,TRBJ2-1,NA,TRBD2,17,TGTGCCAGCAGTTTATTGGGGGGAGCGGGAGGGCCTTTTGAGCAGTTCTTC,CASSLLGGAGGPFEQFF
TRBV28,TRBJ1-4,NA,TRBD1,14,TGTGCCAGCGTTGCGGCAGGGGGTTGGGAAAAACTGTTTTTT,CASVAAGGWEKLFF
TRBV7-8,TRBJ2-1,NA,NA,16,TGTGCCAGCAGCCTGATTACTACCGGCGGCTACAATGAGCAGTTCTTC,CASSLITTGGYNEQFF
TRBV28,TRBJ1-5,NA,TRBD1,15,TGTGCCAGCAGACTAGGGGGCGGCAGCAATCAGCCCCAGCATTTT,CASRLGGGSNQPQHF
TRBV7-2,TRBJ2-1,NA,TRBD2,17,TGTGCCAGCAGCTTAGCGACTAGCGGGAGATTCGTGTATGAGCAGTTCTTC,CASSLATSGRFVYEQFF
TRBV5-1,TRBJ1-1,NA,TRBD1,14,TGCGCCAGCAGCTACGGGACAGGGGTAGGTGAAGCTTTCTTT,CASSYGTGVGEAFF
TRBV27,TRBJ1-5,NA,TRBD1,15,TGTGCCAGCAGTTTTGGACAGGGCCCCAATCAGCCCCAGCATTTT,CASSFGQGPNQPQHF
TRBV27,TRBJ2-1,few,TRBD2,15,TGTGCCAGCAGTCCGACTAGCGGACGCTACAATGAGCAGTTCTTC,CASSPTSGRYNEQFF
TRBV5-8,TRBJ2-1,NA,NA,12,TGTGCCAGCAGCTCTCGTTACAATGAGCAGTTCTTC,CASSSRYNEQFF
TRBV27,TRBJ1-5,NA,NA,15,TGTGCCAGCAGTTTATCGGGGTGGGGCTGGGGTCCCCAGCATTTT,CASSLSGWGWGPQHF
TRBV7-8,TRBJ2-1,NA,NA,16,TGTGCCAGCAGCCTCATGCAGGGTATATTCTACAATGAGCAGTTCTTC,CASSLMQGIFYNEQFF
TRBV28,TRBJ2-5,once,TRBD2,18,TGTGCCAGCAGTTTAGGGCTAGCGGGGGCGGGGTACCAAGAGACCCAGTACTTC,CASSLGLAGAGYQETQYF
TRBV5-6,TRBJ2-3,NA,TRBD1,15,TGTGCCAGCAGTAAAGGACAGGGAGGTGTAGATACGCAGTATTTT,CASSKGQGGVDTQYF
TRBV27,TRBJ2-7,once,NA,16,TGTGCCAGCAGTTTATTGTATGGGGGCGGAACCTACGAGCAGTACTTC,CASSLLYGGGTYEQYF
TRBV7-9,TRBJ2-1,NA,TRBD1,15,TGTGCCAGCAGCTCCGGGACAGGACCTTACAATGAGCAGTTCTTC,CASSSGTGPYNEQFF
TRBV19,TRBJ2-3,NA,NA,16,TGTGCCAGTAGTATTTTCGGGGAACCAGGCACAGATACGCAGTATTTT,CASSIFGEPGTDTQYF
TRBV28,TRBJ1-2,NA,TRBD1,17,TGTGCCAGCACTAACCCTGGGGGGACAGGGTACGACTATGGCTACACCTTC,CASTNPGGTGYDYGYTF